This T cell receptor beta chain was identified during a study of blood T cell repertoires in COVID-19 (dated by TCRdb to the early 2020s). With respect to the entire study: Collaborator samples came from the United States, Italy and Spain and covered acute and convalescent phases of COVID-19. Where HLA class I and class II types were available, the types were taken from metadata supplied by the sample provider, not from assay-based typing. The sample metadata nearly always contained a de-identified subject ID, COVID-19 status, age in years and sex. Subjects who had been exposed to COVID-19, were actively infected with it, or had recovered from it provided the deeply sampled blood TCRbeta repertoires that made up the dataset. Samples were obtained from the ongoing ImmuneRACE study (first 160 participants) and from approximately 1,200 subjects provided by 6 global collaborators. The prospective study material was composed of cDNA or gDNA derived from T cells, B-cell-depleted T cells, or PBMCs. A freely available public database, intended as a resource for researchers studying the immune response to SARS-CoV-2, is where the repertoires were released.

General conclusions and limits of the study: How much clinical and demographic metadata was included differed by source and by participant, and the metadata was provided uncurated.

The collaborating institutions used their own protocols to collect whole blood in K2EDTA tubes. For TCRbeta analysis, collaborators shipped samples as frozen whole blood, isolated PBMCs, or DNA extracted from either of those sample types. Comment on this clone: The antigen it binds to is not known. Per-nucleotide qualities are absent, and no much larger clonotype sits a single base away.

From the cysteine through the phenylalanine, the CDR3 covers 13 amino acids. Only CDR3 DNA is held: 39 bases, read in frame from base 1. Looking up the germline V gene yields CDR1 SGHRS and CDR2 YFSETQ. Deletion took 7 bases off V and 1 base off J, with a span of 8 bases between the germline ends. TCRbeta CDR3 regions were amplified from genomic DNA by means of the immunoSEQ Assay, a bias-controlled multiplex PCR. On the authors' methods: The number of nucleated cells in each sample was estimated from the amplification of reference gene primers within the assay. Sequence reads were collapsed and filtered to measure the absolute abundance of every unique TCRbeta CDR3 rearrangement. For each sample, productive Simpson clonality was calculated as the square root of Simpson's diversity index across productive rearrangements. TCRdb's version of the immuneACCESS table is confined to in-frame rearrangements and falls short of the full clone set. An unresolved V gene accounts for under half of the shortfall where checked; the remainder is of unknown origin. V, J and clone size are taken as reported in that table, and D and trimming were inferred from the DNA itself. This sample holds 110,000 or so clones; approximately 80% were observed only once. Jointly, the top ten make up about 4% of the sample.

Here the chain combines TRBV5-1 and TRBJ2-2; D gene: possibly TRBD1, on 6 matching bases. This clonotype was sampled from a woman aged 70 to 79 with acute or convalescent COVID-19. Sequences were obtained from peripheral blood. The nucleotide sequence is TGCGCCAGCCACAGGGAGAACACCGGGGAGCTGTTTTTT. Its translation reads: CASHRENTGELFF.